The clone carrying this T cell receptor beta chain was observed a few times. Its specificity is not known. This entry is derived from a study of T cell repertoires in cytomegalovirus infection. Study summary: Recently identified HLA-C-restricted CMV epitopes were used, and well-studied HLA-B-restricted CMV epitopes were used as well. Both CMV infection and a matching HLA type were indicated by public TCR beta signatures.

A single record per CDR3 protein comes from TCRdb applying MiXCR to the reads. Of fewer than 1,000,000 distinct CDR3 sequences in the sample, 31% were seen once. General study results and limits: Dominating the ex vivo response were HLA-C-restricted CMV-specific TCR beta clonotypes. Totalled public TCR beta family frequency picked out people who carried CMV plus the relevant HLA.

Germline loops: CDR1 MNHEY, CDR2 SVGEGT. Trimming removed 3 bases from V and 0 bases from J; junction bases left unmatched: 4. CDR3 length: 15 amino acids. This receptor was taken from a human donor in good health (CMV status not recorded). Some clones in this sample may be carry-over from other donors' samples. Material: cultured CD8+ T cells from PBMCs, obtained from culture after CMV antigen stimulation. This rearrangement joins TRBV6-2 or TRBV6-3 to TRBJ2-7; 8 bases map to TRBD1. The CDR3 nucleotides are TGTGCCAGCAGTTATGACAGGGGTGGCTCCTACGAGCAGTACGTC. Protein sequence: CASSYDRGGSYEQYV.